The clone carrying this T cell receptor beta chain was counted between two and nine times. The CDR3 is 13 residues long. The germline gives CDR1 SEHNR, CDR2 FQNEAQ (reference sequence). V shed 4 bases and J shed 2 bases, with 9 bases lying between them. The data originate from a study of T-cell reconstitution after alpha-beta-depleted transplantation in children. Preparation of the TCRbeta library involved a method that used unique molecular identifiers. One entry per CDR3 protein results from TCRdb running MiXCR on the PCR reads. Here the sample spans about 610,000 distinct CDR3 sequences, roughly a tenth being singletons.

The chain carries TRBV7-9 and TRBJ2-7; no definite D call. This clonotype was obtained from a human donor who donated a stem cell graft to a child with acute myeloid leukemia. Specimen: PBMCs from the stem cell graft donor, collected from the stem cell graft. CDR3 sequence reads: CASSSYRAYEQYF. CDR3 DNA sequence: TGTGCCAGCAGCTCCTATAGAGCCTACGAGCAGTACTTC.